This TCR beta chain originates from a study of cytomegalovirus exposure and HLA in healthy donors (dated by TCRdb to about 2017). Regarding the study in general: In an earlier analysis of some 610 of the donors, approximately 260 Gb of sequence data and roughly 100 million unique TCR beta sequences from 150 million to 200 million T cells were reported. An early release that covered roughly 600 HLA-typed donors contained approximately 320 gigabases of sequencing data and tens of millions of unique TCR sequences. Among the 398 genotyped donors, 81% belonged to the genetic ancestry cluster associated with self-reported Caucasian donors. The aim of the study was to test whether cataloging public T cell receptors could identify signatures of past pathogen exposure. Using immunosequencing, the study profiled T cell repertoires from 500 to 800 subjects and related those repertoires to cytomegalovirus serostatus. Along with the approximately 620-subject first cohort, a separate validation cohort of some 130 different subjects was used. To predict cytomegalovirus infection status, the study combined high-throughput TCR immunosequencing, statistical association of individual TCRs with disease status, and machine learning. In a later analysis, previously published TCR beta repertoires from 666 donors were re-analyzed and high-resolution HLA genotyping was added so that TCR occurrence patterns could be studied. The later analysis used no new phenotypic data to find candidate immune exposures, relying instead on TCR beta sequences and their occurrence across donors. In an earlier analysis of 500 to 650 of the donors, high-throughput TCR beta sequencing was used to judge whether each TCR beta V gene segment behaved as functional or pseudogenic. Alongside the repertoire data, information on donor age, sex, ethnicity and CMV serostatus was compiled. A later genetic analysis took genome-wide SNP genotypes for 398 of the 666 donors and used that subset as a discovery cohort. Every repertoire in the discovery cohort had been generated on one and the same sequencing platform. Class I and class II HLA loci were covered by the typing at four-digit resolution. The number of donors typed differed by locus, with 629-630 for A, B, C, DRB1 and DQB1, roughly 520 for DQA1, 600 to 610 for DPA1, and about 450 for DPB1. Because of strong linkage in the cohort, four to six DR-DQ haplotypes were treated as single units for association and clustering. Among roughly 400 genotyped donors of the cohort, an average of approximately 220,000 unique TCR beta nucleotide sequences was sequenced per donor, of which approximately 18% were non-productive. General conclusions and limits of the study: According to a later analysis, TCR association rates differed among HLA loci, with DRB1 alleles showing the most associated TCRs and HLA-C alleles showing the fewest. Compared with the roughly 670-donor mean, donors in an Asian-associated ancestry cluster had fewer N-insertions in productive TCRs, according to a later genetic analysis. Because the 87-base-pair reads could not distinguish some IMGT-functional V segments, including TRBV6-2 and TRBV6-3, those segments were excluded. In vitro tests confirmed that three of the cytomegalovirus-associated TCR beta chains recognize cytomegalovirus antigens. While some public TCRs were present in many individuals, most TCR sequences turned up only very rarely across donors. The earlier analysis of approximately 590 of the donors excluded 15 to 20 rarely observed V segments, including chromosome 9 orphons, because counts were too low. Linkage disequilibrium might explain the correlated functional status among segregating V segments, but an unknown experimental factor could not be ruled out. According to a later analysis, most CMV-associated TCR beta chains appeared to be HLA-restricted, and the HLA associations seemed to be driven largely by CMV exposure. Compared with equally common non-associated chains, HLA-associated TCR beta chains in a later analysis were more clonally expanded and had lower generation probabilities. Specific HLA alleles were associated with 15,000 to 20,000 TCR beta sequences at a false discovery rate of 0.05 in a later analysis. The study gave a list of about 150 TCR beta chains associated with cytomegalovirus. When HLA alleles, especially DR and DQ, strongly co-occurred, TCR associations were difficult to assign to individual alleles. In a later analysis, several top co-occurrence clusters were reported to appear linked to parvovirus B19, influenza, CMV and Epstein-Barr virus. In this cohort, only TCR beta chains were sequenced, and detectable features were limited by the absence of alpha or paired-chain data. In both the original and validation cohorts, the classifier was reported to diagnose cytomegalovirus status with high specificity and sensitivity. CMV serostatus was the only immune exposure information available for the cohort. The sequencing pipeline was judged likely to have produced a cluster of highly shared sequence variants as a technical artifact. The authors suggested that the approach could potentially be generalized to other disease states and immunological phenotypes. A later genetic analysis associated a missense DCLRE1C variant with V-gene and J-gene trimming of TCR beta chains, and an independent cohort replicated the association. Presence/absence analyses assumed roughly uniform sequencing depth across donors, an assumption that may not hold. In an earlier analysis of several hundred of the donors, most TCR beta V segments were observed in productive rearrangements about 87% or about 30% of the time, broadly matching IMGT annotations. A further reported finding was that TCR beta sequences accurately predicted the HLA-A and HLA-B alleles for most subjects in the first cohort. HLA typing was unavailable for some donors at each locus, so association tests used only the typed subset.

The germline V end is reduced by 6 bases and the J end by 6 bases; junction bases left unmatched: 11. Taken from cysteine to phenylalanine, the CDR3 has 16 residues. The only DNA kept is the CDR3, 48 bases in frame from the first base. CDR1 ENHRY and CDR2 SYGVKD are derived from the germline V gene. In total, over 600 healthy bone marrow donors made up the cohort. At the time of sampling, all cohort members were nominally healthy, though unrecorded immune exposures were likely present. The donor tested CMV seronegative and was one of the 352 seronegative cohort members. Every donor gave a peripheral blood sample, and the peripheral blood mononuclear cells from that sample were used for TCR beta sequencing. The Qiagen DNeasy Blood Extraction Kit was used to extract genomic DNA from the blood cell samples. Concerning this clone itself: There is no known antigen for this receptor. Base-call qualities are not available, and no considerably larger clone is one nucleotide away.

The library came from the immunoSEQ multiplex PCR assay. For the multiplex PCR, a mixture combining 60 forward primers for TCR Vbeta segments and 13 reverse primers for TCR Jbeta segments was used. The CDR3 region of rearranged TCR beta genes was amplified from genomic DNA by a multiplex PCR assay. On the Illumina HiSeq System, the amplified TCR beta libraries were sequenced as 87-base-pair reads. Regarding the original processing steps: Across the 666 repertoires, a later analysis counted 80 million or so unique TCR beta chains, roughly 11 million of which were shared by at least two donors. Raw reads were error-corrected and collapsed into unique sequences by a nearest-neighbor algorithm in which closely related sequences were merged to remove PCR and sequencing errors. V, D and J gene segments were assigned by aligning CDR3 sequences to IMGT reference sequences. For a sequence to be retained, a match of at least six nucleotides was required to both a V gene segment and a J gene segment. A rearrangement counted as productive if the CDR3 had no stop codons and remained in frame with V and J, and every other rearrangement counted as non-productive. CDR3 was defined according to IMGT convention as the region running from the second conserved V-encoded cysteine to the conserved J-encoded phenylalanine. The earlier analysis of some 580 of the donors excluded any sequence lacking an unambiguous match to a single V gene segment. In an earlier analysis of 500 to 750 of the donors, V segments were called functional above 56.7% productive rearrangements and were called segregating when the between-donor standard deviation exceeded 5%. A statistical classification framework was developed to diagnose cytomegalovirus status using the catalog of TCR beta chain sequences. V and J gene assignment, in a later analysis, came from comparing TCR nucleotide sequences with IMGT/GENE-DB human TR gene sequences. The TCRdist pipeline was used in a later analysis to assign CDR3 sequences and most-parsimonious VDJ recombination scenarios. In a later analysis, each TCR beta chain was defined by its CDR3 amino acid sequence together with its V-gene family, and reads without a unique V-gene family were excluded. To address suspected cross-contamination and a sequencing artifact, a later analysis removed 592 highly shared, low-generation-probability nucleotide sequences. In a later analysis, a clonal expansion index for each public chain was calculated from normalized within-repertoire ranks of inferred template counts. Generation probabilities in a later analysis came from a VDJ recombination model fitted to out-of-frame rearrangements, and those results were checked against IGoR. In a later analysis, TCR-TCR, TCR-HLA and TCR-CMV co-occurrence was scored with hypergeometric tests, and a repertoire-size bias correction was applied to TCR pairs. To estimate false discovery rates, a later analysis permuted the HLA or CMV assignments 20 times. In a later analysis, co-occurring TCRs were grouped with DBSCAN, and TCRdist sequence similarity was added when clustering was performed within HLA-allele-positive subsets. Repertoires with fewer than 30,000 or more than 120,000 public chains were left out of co-occurrence clustering, as were roughly five repertoires with anomalous nucleotide sharing. In TCRdb, the immuneACCESS table is reduced to in-frame sequences with V and J assigned. These tables do not hold every clone; where another copy was compared, an unresolved V gene accounts for under half, and the others remain unexplained. V and J calls and clone size are as listed in that table; D and trimming were resolved from the DNA. The sample table lists around 230,000 clones, roughly 78% of them with a count of one. The ten largest account for 0.4% to 0.6% of the sample.

This receptor chain uses TRBV10-3 and TRBJ1-2, and TRBD1 aligns with 12 junction nucleotides. The receptor was isolated from a boy between 5 and 17 years old in good health and CMV-seronegative. The sample was PBMCs. The CDR3: CAISITPGQGADGYTF. The DNA reads as follows: TGTGCCATCAGCATAACACCGGGACAGGGGGCGGATGGCTACACCTTC.